This TCR beta chain was identified in a study of identical twins (dated by TCRdb to between 2015 and 2016). Study-level background: To test whether fetal clonotypes persist, this study deep-sequenced TCR alpha and beta repertoires from monozygotic twins, from unrelated adults of various ages, and from cord blood. To rule out contamination, replicate twin experiments were performed at different times with different library preparation protocols.

The library relied on 5' RACE. The sequencer listed for this sample is Illumina HiSeq 2000. Template switching added a universal primer binding site, and the final cDNA carried a unique molecular identifier that allowed TCR cDNA molecules to be counted accurately. Specific primers in the conserved constant-segment region were used to synthesize first-strand cDNA for the TCR alpha and beta chains. Each cDNA library was double barcoded, with a SMART-Mk sample barcode plus Illumina barcodes, to control for contamination. Two successive PCR steps introduced TruSeq adapter sequences along with Illumina sample barcodes. The TCR alpha and beta cDNA libraries were sequenced on the Illumina HiSeq platform using custom primers. In the source study's methods: MiGEC was used to process raw reads and extract unique molecular identifiers, and MiXCR was used to find CDR3 positions. For each individual, recombination models were inferred using an EM algorithm with the repgenHMM and IGoR tools. The analysis of shared clonotypes was done with the tcR package in R, with sharing normalized by the product of cloneset sizes. Out-of-frame nonproductive sequences were analyzed to study raw recombination free of thymic and clonal selection effects. The public reads were reprocessed in TCRdb via fastp at Q25 and MiXCR, keeping in-frame beta chains. Under each unique CDR3 protein, matching rows form one entry showing the most common genes and DNA. The V and J calls were not made by the authors but by TCRdb's processing. This sample is represented by some 500,000 distinct CDR3 sequences; around 20% of them were singletons. The ten largest clones take up approximately 0.95% of the sample.

General findings and caveats noted by the study authors: Because the same donors could not be followed over many years, the conclusions depended on cross-sectional statistical analysis. Recombination models systematically underestimated out-of-frame TCR alpha sharing in monozygotic twins but agreed with sharing between unrelated individuals. In beta out-of-frame sequences, excess twin sharing was weaker, because having fewer shared sequences lowered the signal-to-noise ratio. Abundant cord blood beta clonotypes carried fewer insertions; young adult naive repertoires showed a weaker similar trend, while memory repertoires showed none. Invariant T cells such as MAIT and iNKT could partly confound zero-insertion analyses, though diverse VJ usage argued against this for most clonotypes. Compared with coincidental sharing between unrelated individuals, out-of-frame TCR alpha sequences shared between twins had an excess of sequences with low generation probability.

Every donor was a healthy Caucasian. The twin cohort consisted of three pairs of female monozygotic twins, all aged roughly 18 to 30 years. CD4+ and CD8+ T cell populations were isolated with positive isolation kits from Invitrogen. On this clonotype: It has no known antigen specificity. No much larger clone exists at a distance of one base, and base qualities are not known.

Trimming takes 6 bases off V and 10 bases off J; junction bases not matched to a gene: 4. Including cysteine and phenylalanine, the CDR3 has 13 amino acids. The sequence is cut down to CDR3 DNA, 39 bases in frame from base 1. The germline V gene sets CDR1 to SNHLY and CDR2 to FYNNEI. These same data were also listed under a study on T cells expressing NK-cell markers. Taken from the second paper: TCR beta-chain repertoires were profiled in sorted CD3+CD56+NKG2C+, CD3+CD56+NKG2C- and CD3+CD56-NKG2C+ T-cell subsets from several donors. Seven of the eight sequenced donors were HCMV-seropositive and one was HCMV-seronegative. To restrict sorting to alphabetaTCR-expressing T cells, an anti-gammadeltaTCR antibody was added in several experiments. For roughly six donors, the dominant CD3+CD56+NKG2C+ clonotypes were among the top 10 CD8+ clonotypes and accounted for about 1.0-7.5% of CD8+ T cells. Those dominant clonotypes were again the most abundant among CD3+CD56-NKG2C+ cells in several donors, at roughly 25-60.1%. Whether the expanded NKG2C-expressing T cell clones were specific for HCMV antigens remained unclear. The study sequenced eight donors, all healthy volunteers chosen at random: three men and five women. HCMV serostatus was determined by detecting HCMV-specific IgG in serum with a commercial ELISA kit. MIGEC was used to demultiplex reads and group the reads by UMI, and MiTCR was used to assemble and quantify clonotypes. Only TCR cDNA sequences supported by at least two reads were kept to exclude erroneous sequences. Downstream repertoire analysis used the tcR package, and clonotypes were matched across fractions by CDR3 nucleotide sequence plus V segment. Antigen specificity was annotated against VDJdb with VDJmatch, allowing one amino acid substitution in CDR3.

Source material: CD4+ T cells sorted from blood. Here the chain combines TRBV2 and TRBJ1-6, and 9 junctional nucleotides match TRBD1. The sequence was obtained from a young woman in good health. The CDR3 region has the sequence CASRGQGFSPLHF. The DNA sequence follows: TGTGCCAGCAGGGGACAGGGTTTCTCACCCCTCCACTTT.